This is a list of T cell receptor beta chains from one sample in a study of CD4 T cells in relation to SARS-CoV-2 and coronaviruses. Clones were sequenced by immunoSEQ multiplex PCR, and TCRdb holds only the in-frame ones, with some missing. The profile shows roughly 63,000 clones, about 95% of them singletons. Source material: naive CD4+ T cells from PBMCs. All receptors derive from a human donor in good health. Each CDR3 is given with its conserved first and last residue. The D gene is left open where the match is weak. Part of the rows lack a size; the others show once, few, many or a class for expanded clones.

abundance	v_gene	d_gene	j_gene	CDR3aa	CDR3nt
-	TRBV25-1	-	TRBJ1-1	CASSPDRFNTEAFF	TGTGCCAGCAGCCCGGACAGATTTAACACTGAAGCTTTCTTT
-	TRBV20-1	-	TRBJ2-7	CSATSGLLEYF	TGCAGTGCCACCTCGGGACTGCTAGAGTACTTC
-	TRBV14	-	TRBJ2-5	CASSPASGETQYF	TGTGCCAGCAGCCCGGCCTCCGGGGAGACCCAGTACTTC
-	TRBV7-3	TRBD2	TRBJ2-1	CASSLDGTSGRNQFF	TGTGCCAGCAGCTTAGACGGGACTAGCGGGAGAAACCAGTTCTTC
-	TRBV5-1	-	TRBJ2-5	CASSLAARTQETQYF	TGCGCCAGCAGCTTGGCAGCCAGGACCCAAGAGACCCAGTACTTC
-	TRBV6-5	TRBD2	TRBJ2-7	CASKPRLAGNEQYF	TGTGCCAGCAAACCTCGCCTAGCGGGTAACGAGCAGTACTTC
-	TRBV6-6	-	TRBJ2-7	CASSRPRSSLYEQYF	TGTGCCAGCAGCCGCCCGCGCTCCTCTCTTTACGAGCAGTACTTC
once	TRBV27	-	TRBJ2-3	CASSPEGRSTDTQYF	TGTGCCAGCAGTCCAGAGGGAAGGAGCACAGATACGCAGTATTTT
-	TRBV2	-	TRBJ2-1	CASSRKEAAYNEQFF	TGTGCCAGCAGCAGGAAGGAAGCGGCTTACAATGAGCAGTTCTTC
-	TRBV4-1	TRBD2	TRBJ2-5	CASSRLAGDQETQYF	TGCGCCAGCAGCCGACTAGCGGGGGACCAAGAGACCCAGTACTTC
-	TRBV27	-	TRBJ2-5	CASSFGKQETQYF	TGTGCCAGCAGTTTTGGGAAGCAAGAGACCCAGTACTTC
-	TRBV11-3	TRBD2	TRBJ2-1	CASSPGGLADPSYAYNEQFF	TGTGCCAGCAGCCCGGGAGGACTAGCGGATCCTTCTTACGCCTACAATGAGCAGTTCTTC
-	TRBV18	TRBD1	TRBJ2-7	CASSTGQGLYEQYF	TGTGCCAGCTCAACCGGACAGGGACTCTACGAGCAGTACTTC
-	TRBV19	-	TRBJ2-3	CASSIEVSSTDTQYF	TGTGCCAGTAGTATAGAGGTTTCGAGCACAGATACGCAGTATTTT
-	TRBV28	TRBD1	TRBJ2-7	CASSQPSTGSSYEQYF	TGTGCCAGCAGTCAACCCTCGACAGGGAGCTCCTACGAGCAGTACTTC
once	TRBV30	-	TRBJ2-3	CAWSGSPDTQYF	TGTGCCTGGTCGGGGAGCCCCGATACGCAGTATTTT
-	TRBV3-1/TRBV3-2	-	TRBJ2-7	CASKGTSTGYEQYF	TGTGCCAGTAAAGGGACCTCAACGGGCTACGAGCAGTACTTC
-	TRBV7-2	-	TRBJ2-7	CASSLAGVDEQYF	TGTGCCAGCAGCTTAGCGGGAGTAGACGAGCAGTACTTC
-	TRBV19	TRBD1	TRBJ2-7	CASSRGQGAGEQYF	TGTGCCAGTAGTCGGGGACAGGGGGCGGGCGAGCAGTACTTC
-	TRBV28	TRBD1	TRBJ1-1	CASSFPGQGPTEAFF	TGTGCCAGCAGTTTTCCGGGACAGGGACCCACTGAAGCTTTCTTT
-	TRBV12-3/TRBV12-4	-	TRBJ2-2	CASSLEFGELFF	TGTGCCAGCAGTTTAGAATTCGGGGAGCTGTTTTTT
once	TRBV29-1	-	TRBJ2-6	CSVEIGGLGANVLTF	TGCAGCGTTGAAATCGGGGGACTTGGGGCCAACGTCCTGACTTTC
-	TRBV9	-	TRBJ2-1	CASSVAASTHNEQFF	TGTGCCAGCAGCGTAGCCGCCTCGACCCACAATGAGCAGTTCTTC
-	TRBV5-4	-	TRBJ2-6	CASSFGGQALGSGANVLTF	TGTGCCAGCAGCTTCGGCGGGCAGGCGTTAGGCTCTGGGGCCAACGTCCTGACTTTC
-	TRBV30	TRBD1	TRBJ1-2	CAWSALTGNYGYTF	TGTGCCTGGAGTGCCTTGACAGGGAACTATGGCTACACCTTC
-	TRBV7-2	TRBD2	TRBJ2-1	CASSLSSGTNEQFF	TGTGCCAGCAGCTTATCTAGCGGGACCAATGAGCAGTTCTTC
-	TRBV4-1	TRBD1	TRBJ2-2	CASSQPGRGLPGELFF	TGCGCCAGCAGCCAACCTGGCAGGGGGCTCCCCGGGGAGCTGTTTTTT
-	TRBV5-1	-	TRBJ2-1	CASSLASFQNEQFF	TGCGCCAGCAGCTTGGCTAGCTTCCAAAATGAGCAGTTCTTC
once	TRBV19	-	TRBJ1-2	CASSIAFPNYGYTF	TGTGCCAGTAGTATAGCCTTCCCTAACTATGGCTACACCTTC
-	TRBV7-2	TRBD1	TRBJ1-2	CASSDWTGGDGYTF	TGTGCCAGCAGTGACTGGACAGGGGGAGATGGCTACACCTTC
-	TRBV28	-	TRBJ2-2	CASRRDWQNTGELFF	TGTGCCAGCCGCCGGGACTGGCAGAACACCGGGGAGCTGTTTTTT
-	TRBV5-1	TRBD2	TRBJ2-1	CASSLIWERGSYNEQFF	TGCGCCAGCAGCTTGATCTGGGAGCGGGGCTCCTACAATGAGCAGTTCTTC
-	TRBV7-3	-	TRBJ2-7	CASSLGNEQYF	TGTGCCAGCAGCCTTGGTAACGAGCAGTACTTC
-	TRBV6-6	-	TRBJ1-4	CASCRKSGTLNEKLFF	TGTGCCAGCTGTCGAAAAAGCGGGACCTTAAATGAAAAACTGTTTTTT
-	TRBV6-1	TRBD1	TRBJ2-6	CASSEVVTGISGANVLTF	TGTGCCAGCAGTGAAGTTGTGACAGGGATCTCTGGGGCCAACGTCCTGACTTTC
-	TRBV11-3	-	TRBJ2-1	CASSLSSSYNEQFF	TGTGCCAGCAGTCTCAGTAGCTCCTACAATGAGCAGTTCTTC
-	TRBV7-6	-	TRBJ1-2	CASSLDAGGDYGYTF	TGTGCCAGCAGCTTAGATGCCGGGGGGGACTATGGCTACACCTTC
-	TRBV7-2	TRBD2	TRBJ2-2	CASSFRTGGPNTGELFF	TGTGCCAGCAGCTTTAGGACGGGGGGGCCGAACACCGGGGAGCTGTTTTTT
-	TRBV28	-	TRBJ2-3	CASSSPGSGTDTQYF	TGTGCCAGCAGTTCCCCCGGCAGCGGCACAGATACGCAGTATTTT
-	TRBV19	-	TRBJ2-1	CASSHLRQTYNEQFF	TGTGCCAGTAGTCACCTCAGACAAACCTACAATGAGCAGTTCTTC
-	TRBV11-3	-	TRBJ2-3	CASSQRTTTDTQYF	TGTGCCAGCAGCCAAAGGACTACCACAGATACGCAGTATTTT
-	TRBV28	TRBD2	TRBJ2-3	CASTGSTSGYTDTQYF	TGTGCCAGCACGGGATCGACTAGCGGATACACAGATACGCAGTATTTT